These 2 T cell receptor beta chains share one sample of origin, sequenced in a study of response to subunit inactivated influenza vaccine. TCRdb fed the RT-PCR reads into MiXCR, producing one record per CDR3 protein. The sample lists hundreds of thousands of distinct CDR3 sequences; approximately 12% were seen once. This specimen was PBMCs from blood, taken on the day of vaccination. Source of these receptors: a man in his fifties or sixties who received an inactivated influenza vaccine.

This clonotype has ten or more counts. The rearrangement uses TRBV28 and TRBJ2-2, with a weak D call TRBD1 (5 bases). Germline loops: CDR1 MDHEN, CDR2 SYDVKM. Trimming pared 6 bases from V and 4 bases from J, leaving 9 bases between. The length of the CDR3 is 13 residues. The CDR3: CASRGRVTGELFF. The CDR3 region has the DNA TGTGCCAGCAGAGGCAGGGTCACCGGGGAGCTGTTTTTT.

The chain is built from TRBV27 and TRBJ2-3; D gene unclear. This CDR3 contains 12 residues. Germline V gene sequence: CDR1 MNHEY, CDR2 SMNVEV (reference sequence). Between the trimmed V and J ends, which lost 10 bases and 0 bases, there was a span of 8 bases. DNA of the CDR3: TGTGCCAACCTGACTAGCACAGATACGCAGTATTTT. Translating it yields CANLTSTDTQYF.